This T cell receptor beta chain was sequenced during a study of blood T cell repertoires in COVID-19. The CDR3 contains 13 residues. Per germline, CDR1 LNHNV and CDR2 YYDKDF (reference sequence). Original handling: How many nucleated cells were present was estimated from reference gene primer amplification. Produced via immunoSEQ multiplex PCR; TCRdb's table is partial and in-frame only. V, J and clone size reflect that table, while D and trimming were determined from the DNA. Of more than 300,000 clones listed, around 86% are singletons. Sequenced sample: peripheral blood. V gene TRBV15 combines with J gene TRBJ1-5; D remains unclear. This clonotype was obtained from a woman between 50 and 59 years old with COVID-19, enrolled during active disease. The CDR3 protein is CGRAGRLNQPQHF. As DNA, the CDR3 is TGTGGGAGGGCCGGTCGCCTCAATCAGCCCCAGCATTTT.